The 8 T cell receptor beta chains reported below all come from one sample, sequenced in a study of cytomegalovirus exposure and HLA in healthy donors. Primers: 60 Vbeta forward and 13 Jbeta reverse. Repertoires were generated with immunoSEQ multiplex PCR, while TCRdb's copy carries only in-frame clones and drops some. The sample contains about 6,800 clones, around 56% of which appear only once. Sample: PBMCs. Receptors originate from a young man in good health and CMV-seropositive.

This rearrangement joins TRBV29-1 to TRBJ1-1, with D unresolved. Germline CDR1 is SQVTM and CDR2 is ANQGSEA. The CDR3 has 11 residues. V was clipped by 0 bases and J by 4 bases, with 3 bases between them. In DNA, the CDR3 is TGCAGCGTTGAAGATCTCACTGAAGCTTTCTTT. Its translation: CSVEDLTEAFF.

The chain is built from TRBV27 and TRBJ1-1, with no clear D. The V end was cut by 6 bases, the J end by 1 base, with 9 bases between. Germline V gene lookup returns CDR1 MNHEY and CDR2 SMNVEV (reference sequence). This CDR3 comprises 13 residues. CDR3 coding DNA: TGTGCCAGCAGGGAGTTGGGGAACACTGAAGCTTTCTTT. Amino acids: CASRELGNTEAFF.

A few counts support this clone. The rearrangement links TRBV25-1 to TRBJ1-2; 7 nucleotides line up with TRBD1. Germline-derived CDR1 and CDR2 are MGHDK and SYGVNS. With 7 bases clipped from V and 4 bases from J, the junction kept 3 bases outside the gene matches. The CDR3 loop spans 12 amino acids. CDR3 in amino acids: CASTQGGYGYTF. CDR3 nucleotides: TGTGCCAGCACCCAGGGGGGCTATGGCTACACCTTC.

This rearrangement joins TRBV29-1 to TRBJ1-1; D is possibly TRBD1 (5 bases). This CDR3 has 12 residues. Trimming took 4 bases from V and 3 from J, leaving 9 bases between them. CDR1 is SQVTM and CDR2 is ANQGSEA in the germline V gene. The CDR3 protein is CSVVRGYTEAFF. The CDR3 nucleotides are TGCAGCGTTGTTCGGGGGTACACTGAAGCTTTCTTT.

The chain joins TRBV28 to TRBJ2-7; a weak D match, TRBD2 (6 bases). The CDR3 extends over 12 amino acids. The germline CDR1 and CDR2 sequences are MDHEN and SYDVKM. CDR3 amino acids: CATTAGSYEQYF. CDR3 coding DNA: TGTGCTACCACTGCGGGGTCCTACGAGCAGTACTTC.

V is TRBV30 and J is TRBJ2-7; 7 positions agree with TRBD1. Trimming at V came to 0 bases and at J to 4 bases, leaving 3 bases not matched to a gene. The CDR3 length is 13 residues. Germline V gene data show CDR1 as GTSNPN and CDR2 as SVGIG (reference sequence). The CDR3 protein is CAWSVTTGYEQYF. The DNA of the CDR3 is TGTGCCTGGAGTGTTACGACAGGGTACGAGCAGTACTTC. The entire variable domain, with the rest obtained from reference TRBV30 and TRBJ2-7, is as follows: SQTIHQWPATLVQPVGSPLSLECTVEGTSNPNLYWYRQAAGRGLQLLFYSVGIGQISSEVPQNLSASRPQDRQFILSSKKLLLSDSGFYLCAWSVTTGYEQYFGPGTRLTVT.

The chain is built from TRBV10-3 and TRBJ1-1; no clear D. The germline V gene has CDR1 ENHRY and CDR2 SYGVKD. Trimming took 3 bases from V and 5 from J, leaving 7 bases between them. The CDR3 sequence is 12 residues long. In DNA form, the CDR3 reads TGTGCCATCAGTGAACTTGTTACTGAAGCTTTCTTT. Amino acids: CAISELVTEAFF.

V is TRBV6-5 and J is TRBJ1-4, with 7 bases matching TRBD1. The CDR3 loop spans 14 amino acids. V shed 0 bases, J shed 7 bases, and the junction held 2 bases outside the gene matches. The germline gives CDR1 MNHEY, CDR2 SVGAGI. Here the CDR3 reads CASSYSQGVEKLFF. The CDR3 DNA follows: TGTGCCAGCAGTTACTCGCAGGGGGTTGAAAAACTGTTTTTT.